Listed here are 8 T cell receptor beta chains from one sample, sequenced in a study of blood T cells in healthy people across ages. Then a second PCR, running roughly 6 to 11 cycles, was carried out with a sample-barcoded 5' primer and a J-beta primer mix. Via MiXCR, TCRdb re-called the 5' RACE reads, giving one row per CDR3 protein. The sample lists about 1,500,000 distinct CDR3 sequences; 28% were seen once. The sequenced sample consisted of blood. These receptors all come from a woman in her twenties or thirties in good health.

This clonotype occurred a few times. The chain joins TRBV11-2 to TRBJ2-1; 11 nucleotides line up with TRBD2. The trim removed 5 bases at V and 3 bases at J, leaving 9 bases unmatched. The CDR3 has 17 residues. Germline CDR1 and CDR2: SGHAT and FQNNGV. The CDR3 region is CASSVHSGTSGYNEQFF. The CDR3 DNA follows: TGTGCCAGCAGCGTTCATTCCGGGACTAGCGGCTACAATGAGCAGTTCTTC.

This clonotype was seen a handful of times. This rearrangement joins TRBV10-3 to TRBJ1-5; D is undetermined. Trimming stripped 4 bases from V and 2 bases from J, with 9 bases between. Germline CDR1 ENHRY, CDR2 SYGVKD. The CDR3 length is 14 residues. The CDR3 DNA reads TGTGCCATCAGTGGAAGATCTGGCAATCAGCCCCAGCATTTT. Protein: CAISGRSGNQPQHF.

A few counts support this clonotype. DNA for the CDR3: TGCGCCAGCAGCTTAGGAGACAGGGTGGGGATCGATCCCCAGCATTTT. Its protein product is CASSLGDRVGIDPQHF. This chain links TRBV5-1 with TRBJ1-5; TRBD1 matches at 7 bases. Trimming removed 2 bases from V and 10 bases from J; junction bases left unmatched: 15. The CDR3 spans 16 residues. Per germline, CDR1 SGHRS and CDR2 YFSETQ.

CDR3 residues: CSAYQGRVAVPLGYTF. The CDR3 coding sequence is TGCAGCGCTTATCAGGGCCGCGTTGCTGTGCCCTTAGGCTACACCTTC. The chain combines TRBV29-1 with TRBJ1-2, with a weak D call TRBD1 (5 bases). V was shortened by 7 bases and J by 8 bases, with 29 bases between the two germline ends. This CDR3 has 16 amino acids. Germline CDR1 is SQVTM and CDR2 is ANQGSEA.

This clonotype occurred a few times. This sequence joins TRBV7-2 and TRBJ2-3; D may be TRBD2 (5 bases). V gave up 2 bases and J gave up 0 bases, with 9 bases separating them. Germline V lookup: CDR1 SGHTA, CDR2 FQGNSA. This CDR3 is built from 15 residues. The CDR3 nucleotides are TGTGCCAGCAGCTTAACCCTAGCCAGCACAGATACGCAGTATTTT. Its protein product is CASSLTLASTDTQYF.

This clonotype was seen at least ten times. The chain carries TRBV9 and TRBJ2-1; D may match TRBD1 or TRBD2 (7 bases each). Germline-derived CDR1 and CDR2 are SGDLS and YYNGEE. The CDR3 consists of 15 residues. V shed 3 bases and J shed 2 bases, with 12 bases lying between them. The chain's CDR3 is CASSDQGGTYNEQFF. Here the CDR3 DNA reads TGTGCCAGCAGCGACCAGGGGGGGACCTACAATGAGCAGTTCTTC.

This clonotype was recorded many times. The chain couples TRBV7-3 to TRBJ1-2; TRBD1 is a possible D gene (6 bases). V lost 6 bases and J lost 8, with 16 bases in between. The germline V gene encodes CDR1 SGHTA and CDR2 FQGTGA. This CDR3 spans 13 amino acids. CDR3 region: CASSQGYFEGYTF. The CDR3 DNA follows: TGTGCCAGCAGTCAGGGGTATTTTGAGGGCTACACCTTC. The full variable domain, its missing parts supplied by reference TRBV7-3 and TRBJ1-2, is GAGVSQTPSNKVTEKGKYVELRCDPISGHTALYWYRQSLGQGPEFLIYFQGTGAADDSGLPNDRFFAVRPEGSVSTLKIQRTERGDSAVYLCASSQGYFEGYTFGSGTRLTVV.

This clonotype was detected ten times or more. This chain links TRBV29-1 with TRBJ2-7; TRBD1 is a possible D gene (5 bases). Germline V gene sequence: CDR1 SQVTM, CDR2 ANQGSEA. The CDR3 extends over 12 amino acids. Trimming removed 7 bases at V and 4 bases at J, with 14 bases between. The CDR3 reads CSGGGETYEQYF. The CDR3 DNA reads as TGCAGCGGGGGCGGTGAGACTTACGAGCAGTACTTC.